One and the same sample provided the 3 T cell receptor beta chains below, sequenced in a study of blood T cell repertoires in COVID-19 (TCRdb year 2020). Preparation of the library involved the immunoSEQ multiplex PCR assay. TCRdb provides this immuneACCESS table in a form limited to in-frame rearrangements. Some clones are lacking; in checked studies, under half of them reflect an unresolved V gene, and why the rest are absent is not known. The sample table lists about 87,000 clones, around nine tenths of them with a count of one. 8.5% to 14% of the sample comes from the top ten. The sequenced sample consisted of peripheral blood. All receptors derive from a man older than 75 with acute or convalescent COVID-19.

The chain's CDR3 is CATSETGLAANEQFF. The CDR3 DNA reads TGTGCCACCAGTGAAACGGGACTAGCGGCCAATGAGCAGTTCTTC. This chain connects TRBV24-1 to TRBJ2-1; 11 bases are a match to TRBD2. This CDR3 contains 15 residues. Germline-derived CDR1 and CDR2 are KGHDR and SFDVKD. The trim removed 4 bases at V and 6 bases at J, leaving 4 bases unmatched.

The V and J genes are TRBV28 and TRBJ1-5; D is possibly TRBD1 (5 bases). Trimming shortened V by 7 bases and J by 7 bases, and 14 bases separated the two germline ends. The CDR3 consists of 13 residues. Germline V gene sequence: CDR1 MDHEN, CDR2 SYDVKM. CDR3 coding DNA: TGTGCCAGCAAGGGGCCCGACAGACAGCCCCAGCATTTT. It yields the protein CASKGPDRQPQHF.

This clone came up a few times. The chain employs TRBV7-2 and TRBJ2-3, with 9 bases fitting TRBD2. This CDR3 contains 15 residues. Trimming cost V 1 base and J 3 bases; bases outside gene matches: 2. The germline CDR1 and CDR2 sequences are SGHTA and FQGNSA. As DNA, the CDR3 is TGTGCCAGCAGCTTAGAAACTAGCGGGACAGATACGCAGTATTTT. Its protein is CASSLETSGTDTQYF.